These 6 T cell receptor beta chains came from one sample sequenced in a study of early T cells in non-severe SARS-CoV-2 infection. One entry per CDR3 protein, called by TCRdb with MiXCR from the 5' RACE reads. Here the sample spans about 26,000 distinct CDR3 sequences, 5.1% being singletons. Sequenced input: whole blood. All receptors come from an adult who was a healthcare worker with PCR-confirmed SARS-CoV-2 infection or an uninfected control (not recorded which).

By sample fraction, this clonotype is medium-sized (0.01 to 0.1%). The CDR3 DNA reads TGCAGTGCTAGATCTCATGAGCAGTTCTTC. This encodes CSARSHEQFF. The rearrangement joins TRBV20-1 to TRBJ2-1; no definite D call. The CDR3 has 10 residues. CDR1 is DFQATT and CDR2 is SNEGSKA in the germline V gene (reference sequence). Trimming shortened V by 2 bases and J by 8 bases, and 4 bases separated the two germline ends.

In this sample, this clonotype turned up many times. The chain joins TRBV7-9 to TRBJ1-1, with TRBD1 identical over 8 bases. This CDR3 is 16 amino acids long. In germline, CDR1 is SEHNR, CDR2 FQNEAQ (reference sequence). V dropped 4 bases and J dropped 0; count of bases not matched to a gene: 7. The CDR3 coding sequence is TGTGCCAGCAGCTCTGTGGGGGGACAGGTGAACACTGAAGCTTTCTTT. Amino acid sequence: CASSSVGGQVNTEAFF. Drawing the rest from reference TRBV7-9 and TRBJ1-1, the complete variable domain is DTGVSQNPRHKITKRGQNVTFRCDPISEHNRLYWYRQTLGQGPEFLTYFQNEAQLEKSRLLSDRFSAERPKGSFSTLEIQRTEQGDSAMYLCASSSVGGQVNTEAFFGQGTRLTVV.

This clonotype showed up many times. The CDR3 loop is CAISPAGATDTQYF. The CDR3 region has the DNA TGTGCCATCTCCCCAGCGGGGGCCACAGATACGCAGTATTTT. V gene TRBV19 combines with J gene TRBJ2-3; 8 nucleotides line up with TRBD2. The CDR3 is 14 residues long. Germline CDR1 reads LNHDA; CDR2 reads SQIVND (reference sequence). With 10 bases clipped from V and 2 bases from J, the junction kept 8 bases outside the gene matches. Based on the CDR3 plus reference TRBV19 and TRBJ2-3, the full variable domain is DGGITQSPKYLFRKEGQNVTLSCEQNLNHDAMYWYRQDPGQGLRLIYYSQIVNDFQKGDIAEGYSVSREKKESFPLTVTSAQKNPTAFYLCAISPAGATDTQYFGPGTRLTVL.

In its sample, this clonotype was seen many times. The chain joins TRBV11-2 to TRBJ2-3, with D tentatively TRBD1 (6 bases). Germline V CDR1 and CDR2: SGHAT, FQNNGV. The CDR3 totals 12 residues. Trimming took 4 bases from V and 6 from J, leaving 8 bases between them. CDR3 loop: CASSWTVDTQYF. The CDR3 nucleotides read TGTGCCAGCAGCTGGACAGTGGATACGCAGTATTTT.

The chain is built from TRBV7-6 and TRBJ2-7, with a weak D call TRBD1 (6 bases). The germline V and J ends were trimmed by 4 bases and 0 bases, with 16 bases remaining between them. The CDR3 contains 16 residues. Germline-derived CDR1 and CDR2 are SGHVS and FNYEAQ. In nucleotides, the CDR3 is TGTGCCAGCAGCTCCCCAGGGGACGGTCTCTCCTACGAGCAGTACTTC. Translation gives CASSSPGDGLSYEQYF.

This clonotype appeared many times. The chain is built from TRBV15 and TRBJ1-4; D not resolved. The germline gives CDR1 LNHNV, CDR2 YYDKDF (reference sequence). The V and J ends lost 3 bases and 14 bases respectively, with 25 bases between them. This CDR3 region has 16 residues. CDR3 loop: CATSRAGSVARVRLFF. The CDR3 coding sequence is TGTGCCACCAGCAGGGCCGGAAGCGTAGCCCGCGTTCGGCTGTTTTTT.